The 2 T cell receptor beta chains listed next were all sequenced from one sample in a study of blood T cells in healthy people across ages. Combining a sample-barcoded 5' primer with a J-beta primer mix, a second PCR ran for about 6 to 12 cycles. TCRdb ran MiXCR on the 5' RACE reads and lists one entry per CDR3 protein. The repertoire has 550,000 to 800,000 distinct CDR3 sequences, under 25% of them found once; the top ten carry 3.5% to 4%. Sequencing was performed on blood. These receptors were taken from an older man in good health.

V gene TRBV2 combines with J gene TRBJ2-5; D perhaps matches TRBD1 (6 bases). The DNA end favors TRBJ2-1, so the J call may be wrong. Germline assignment: CDR1 SNHLY and CDR2 FYNNEI. This CDR3 is built from 12 residues. CDR3 nucleotide sequence: TGTGCCAGCAGGGAGGACAGACTTGAGCAGTTCTTC. This encodes CASREDRLEQFF.

The chain combines TRBV5-1 with TRBJ2-7; a weak D match, TRBD1 (6 bases). Germline CDR1 and CDR2: SGHRS and YFSETQ. This CDR3 is built from 14 residues. V was shortened by 4 bases and J by 2 bases, with 13 bases between the two germline ends. The DNA of the CDR3 is TGCGCCAGCAGCAGGGGACAAGTCGCCTACGAGCAGTACTTC. Its protein is CASSRGQVAYEQYF.